This T cell receptor beta chain derives from a study of blood T cell repertoires in COVID-19. The method was immunoSEQ multiplex PCR; TCRdb's version includes in-frame clones alone and lacks a portion of them. The sample shows just over 350,000 clones, roughly 90% of them seen only once. Clinical histories supplied by participants themselves formed the basis of cohort assignment. Resolution of symptoms, clearance, or two negative PCRs was present in recovered Cohort 3 donors. This CDR3 contains 13 residues. Germline CDR1 is KGHDR and CDR2 is SFDVKD. V dropped 2 bases and J dropped 6 bases, with 9 bases sitting between them.

This receptor was identified in a woman aged 25 to 39 who had recovered from COVID-19. The V gene is TRBV24-1, the J gene TRBJ1-2; possibly TRBD1 for D (5 bases). The source material was PBMCs or T cells enriched from blood (not recorded which). CDR3 protein: CATSDWGVNGYTF. CDR3 DNA sequence: TGTGCCACCAGTGATTGGGGGGTGAATGGCTACACCTTC.